These 7 T cell receptor beta chains originate from one sample sequenced in a study of cytomegalovirus exposure and HLA in healthy donors. The PCR made use of 60 Vbeta and 13 Jbeta primers. Profiled with immunoSEQ multiplex PCR; TCRdb holds only in-frame clones, not every one. The table lists roughly 180,000 clones, roughly 80% of them singletons, with around 1.4% in the top ten. The specimen was PBMCs. These receptors originate from a girl aged 10-17 years in good health and CMV-seropositive.

The chain is built from TRBV6-1 and TRBJ1-1; D unresolved. Trimming stripped 6 bases from V and 4 bases from J, with 15 bases between. Germline V gene sequence: CDR1 MNHNS, CDR2 SASEGT. CDR3 length: 14 residues. The CDR3, as DNA: TGTGCCAGCAGGACATCCACCCGTCCCACTGAAGCTTTCTTT. Amino acid sequence: CASRTSTRPTEAFF.

Remarks on this clone: Distinct nucleotide sequences in the sample also encode this CDR3. The chain employs TRBV5-4 and TRBJ2-1; D is perhaps TRBD1 (6 bases). The CDR3 has 11 amino acids. Germline V lookup: CDR1 SGHNT, CDR2 YYREEE (reference sequence). Trimming cost V 4 bases and J 10 bases, with 9 bases left between them. In DNA, the CDR3 is TGTGCCAGCAGCCTGGACAGAGAGCAGTTCTTC. Protein: CASSLDREQFF.

J is TRBJ2-3 and V is TRBV5-5; maybe TRBD2 (5 bases). This CDR3 is 12 amino acids long. The V and J ends lost 6 bases and 6 bases respectively, with 11 bases between them. Germline V gene data show CDR1 as SGHKS and CDR2 as YYEKEE (reference sequence). CDR3 nucleotides: TGTGCCAGCATCCGGTCGGGGGATACGCAGTATTTT. This encodes CASIRSGDTQYF.

The rearrangement links TRBV27 to TRBJ2-7, with D maybe TRBD2 (5 bases). CDR3 length equals 15 residues. V lost 8 bases, J lost 2 bases, and 19 bases lay in between. The germline gives CDR1 MNHEY, CDR2 SMNVEV (reference sequence). As DNA, the CDR3 is TGTGCCAGCGGGATAGCTAGCAGTTTCACCTACGAGCAGTACTTC. Amino acid sequence: CASGIASSFTYEQYF.

J is TRBJ2-7 and V is TRBV5-6; 7 nucleotides agree with TRBD2. Germline V gene sequence: CDR1 SGHDT, CDR2 YYEEEE. The CDR3 has 18 residues. Trimming took 0 bases from V and 7 from J; bases not matched to a gene: 19. CDR3 residues: CASSLGNEGLAGRGEQYF. The DNA for the CDR3 is TGTGCCAGCAGCTTGGGGAACGAAGGATTAGCGGGCCGTGGAGAGCAGTACTTC.

The rearrangement uses TRBV7-9 and TRBJ1-2; the match to TRBD1 covers 8 bases. V was clipped by 2 bases and J by 6 bases; unmatched bases: 8. From germline, CDR1 is SEHNR and CDR2 FQNEAQ (reference sequence). The CDR3 covers 15 residues. Here the CDR3 DNA reads TGTGCCAGCAGCTTAAGGTTGGACAGGGATGATGGCTACACCTTC. Its translation is CASSLRLDRDDGYTF.

The chain has TRBV7-9 and TRBJ1-4; D is unclear. V lost 3 bases and J 0 bases, leaving 17 bases between the germline ends. The length of the CDR3 is 18 residues. Germline CDR1 is SEHNR and CDR2 is FQNEAQ (reference sequence). The chain's CDR3 is CASSFPTPFSATNEKLFF. The DNA of the CDR3 is TGTGCCAGCAGCTTCCCGACACCTTTTAGCGCAACTAATGAAAAACTGTTTTTT. Full variable domain (missing parts from reference TRBV7-9 and TRBJ1-4): DTGVSQNPRHKITKRGQNVTFRCDPISEHNRLYWYRQTLGQGPEFLTYFQNEAQLEKSRLLSDRFSAERPKGSFSTLEIQRTEQGDSAMYLCASSFPTPFSATNEKLFFGSGTQLSVL.